The 2 T cell receptor beta chains below all came from one sample that was sequenced in a study of cytomegalovirus exposure and HLA in healthy donors (dated by TCRdb to about 2017). To prepare the library, the immunoSEQ multiplex PCR assay was applied. For the multiplex PCR, a mixture combining 60 forward primers for TCR Vbeta segments and 13 reverse primers for TCR Jbeta segments was used. This immuneACCESS table, as held by TCRdb, lists in-frame sequences with V and J called but not all clones. Of the missing ones, under half trace to an unresolved V gene in checked studies; the others have no known cause. The sample table records 160,000 or so clones; 78% of these occur just once. The top ten clones comprise 1.4% of the sample. The sample taken for sequencing was PBMCs. These receptors all stem from a male donor in good health and CMV-seronegative.

The V gene is TRBV6-4, the J gene TRBJ2-1; 8 bases fit TRBD1. Germline trimming cut 6 bases from V and 6 bases from J; bases unmatched to any gene: 4. Germline assignment: CDR1 MRHNA and CDR2 SNTAGT. This CDR3 contains 13 residues. CDR3 region: CASSGQGFNEQFF. The CDR3 DNA follows: TGTGCCAGCAGCGGACAGGGTTTCAATGAGCAGTTCTTC.

The V call is TRBV7-3, the J call TRBJ2-7, with D maybe TRBD2 (5 bases). Germline CDR1 is SGHTA and CDR2 is FQGTGA. The CDR3 spans 13 residues. V was shortened by 3 bases and J by 0 bases, with 6 bases between the two germline ends. CDR3 loop: CASSFAGSYEQYF. In DNA form, the CDR3 reads TGTGCCAGCAGCTTTGCGGGCTCCTACGAGCAGTACTTC.